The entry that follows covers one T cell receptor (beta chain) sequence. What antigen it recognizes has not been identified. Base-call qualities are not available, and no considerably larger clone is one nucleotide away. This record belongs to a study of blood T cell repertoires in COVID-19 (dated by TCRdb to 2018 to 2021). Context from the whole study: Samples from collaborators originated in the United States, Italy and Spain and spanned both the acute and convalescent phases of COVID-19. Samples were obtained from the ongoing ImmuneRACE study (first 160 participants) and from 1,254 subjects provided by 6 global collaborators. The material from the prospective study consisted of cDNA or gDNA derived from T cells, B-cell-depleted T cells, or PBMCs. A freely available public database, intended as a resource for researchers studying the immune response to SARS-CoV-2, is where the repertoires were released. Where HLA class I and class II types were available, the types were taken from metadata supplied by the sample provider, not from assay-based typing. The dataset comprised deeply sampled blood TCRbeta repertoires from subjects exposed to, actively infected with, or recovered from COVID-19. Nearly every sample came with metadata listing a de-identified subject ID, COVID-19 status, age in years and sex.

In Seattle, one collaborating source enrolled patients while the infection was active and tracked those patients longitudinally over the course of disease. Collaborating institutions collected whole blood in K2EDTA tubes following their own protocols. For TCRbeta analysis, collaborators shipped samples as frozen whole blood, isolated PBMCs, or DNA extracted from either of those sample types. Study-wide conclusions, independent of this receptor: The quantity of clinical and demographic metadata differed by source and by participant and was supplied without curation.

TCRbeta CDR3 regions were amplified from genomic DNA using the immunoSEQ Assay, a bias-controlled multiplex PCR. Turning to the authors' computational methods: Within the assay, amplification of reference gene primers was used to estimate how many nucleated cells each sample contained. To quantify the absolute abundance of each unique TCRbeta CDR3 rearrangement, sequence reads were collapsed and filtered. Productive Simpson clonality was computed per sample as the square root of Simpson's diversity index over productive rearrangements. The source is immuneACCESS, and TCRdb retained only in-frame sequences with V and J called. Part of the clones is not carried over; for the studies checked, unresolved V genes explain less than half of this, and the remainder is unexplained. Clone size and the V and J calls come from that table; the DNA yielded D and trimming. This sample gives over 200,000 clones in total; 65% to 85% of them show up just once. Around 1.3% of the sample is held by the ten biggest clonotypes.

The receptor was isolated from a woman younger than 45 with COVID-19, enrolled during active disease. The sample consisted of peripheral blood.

The CDR3 protein: CASSYPLAGANTDTQYF. The DNA is as follows: TGTGCCAGCAGTTACCCCTTAGCGGGGGCCAACACAGATACGCAGTATTTT. Here the chain combines TRBV6-2 or TRBV6-3 and TRBJ2-3, with TRBD2 matching 9 junction bases. The CDR3 goes from the cysteine to the phenylalanine over 17 residues. Only CDR3 DNA is held: 51 bases, read in frame from base 1. The germline V gene provides CDR1 MNHEY and CDR2 SVGEGT. Here V drops 2 bases and J drops 2 bases, and the junction holds 8 bases not matched to any gene.